The 27 T cell receptor beta chains listed next were all sequenced from one sample in a study of T cell responses to AZD1222 COVID-19 vaccine. Method: immunoSEQ multiplex PCR; TCRdb's copy keeps in-frame clones and lacks some. The repertoire holds around 150,000 clones, about 91% seen once, with about 3.4% in the top ten. Sequences were derived from peripheral blood, sampled on day 0 of MenACWY control vaccination. These receptors came from an adult in good health.

V usage is TRBV24-1 and J usage is TRBJ2-5; D ambiguous. CDR3 length: 13 amino acids. CDR1 KGHDR and CDR2 SFDVKD come from the germline V gene. With 3 bases removed from V and 4 bases from J, the gap between germline ends came to 8 bases. The CDR3 nucleotides read TGTGCCACCAGTGATGGGCCCGTAGAGACCCAGTACTTC. It specifies CATSDGPVETQYF.

This clone occurred a few times. The chain has TRBV18 and TRBJ1-1, with 11 positions matching TRBD1. V shed 4 bases, J shed 4 bases, and the junction held 2 bases outside the gene matches. This CDR3 has 14 residues. CDR1 is KGHSH, CDR2 LQKENI, per germline. CDR3 in DNA: TGTGCCAGCTCACAGGGACAGGGGGTCACTGAAGCTTTCTTT. This codes for CASSQGQGVTEAFF.

V and J are TRBV4-3 and TRBJ1-6, with 8 bases identical to TRBD1. CDR1 and CDR2 (germline): LGHNA, YSLEER. J lost 0 bases, V lost 1 base, and 11 bases had no gene match. The CDR3 length is 20 residues. The CDR3 DNA is TGCGCCAGCAGCCAAGCTCCCCATTGGACAGGGAGCTCCTATAATTCACCCCTCCACTTT. Translated: CASSQAPHWTGSSYNSPLHF.

To note about this clone: A read error may account for a junction end that differs from germline. The genes are TRBV7-7 and TRBJ1-6; D ambiguous. Germline V gene lookup returns CDR1 SSHAT and CDR2 FNYEAQ (reference sequence). There are 15 residues in the CDR3. The CDR3, as DNA: TGTGCTAGCAGCCTAAGTAGCTCCTATAATTCACCCCTCCACTTT. This encodes CASSLSSSYNSPLHF.

The V call is TRBV30, the J call TRBJ1-3; TRBD1 agrees at 7 bases. There are 15 residues in the CDR3. V gave up 0 bases and J gave up 7 bases; unmatched junction bases: 9. The germline V gene has CDR1 GTSNPN and CDR2 SVGIG (reference sequence). CDR3 in amino acids: CAWSVAGGAWNTIYF. The CDR3 DNA reads TGTGCCTGGAGTGTAGCAGGGGGAGCTTGGAACACCATATATTTT.

The chain employs TRBV7-2 and TRBJ1-6; D may be TRBD1 (5 bases). CDR1 and CDR2 from the germline V gene are SGHTA and FQGNSA. There are 15 residues in the CDR3. V dropped 4 bases and J dropped 6 bases, with 13 bases sitting between them. In DNA, the CDR3 is TGTGCCAGCAGCTACAGGAATGCGTCTAATTCACCCCTCCACTTT. Its translation is CASSYRNASNSPLHF.

The genes are TRBV7-9 and TRBJ1-2; tentative D call: TRBD1 (6 bases). Trimming removed 2 bases from V and 2 bases from J, with 12 bases in between. This CDR3 is 15 amino acids long. Germline assignment: CDR1 SEHNR and CDR2 FQNEAQ (reference sequence). CDR3 protein: CASSLRDMGNYGYTF. The DNA for the CDR3 is TGTGCCAGCAGCTTAAGGGACATGGGGAACTATGGCTACACCTTC.

The chain has TRBV2 and TRBJ1-1; no definite D call. CDR1 and CDR2 from the germline V gene are SNHLY and FYNNEI. CDR3 length: 11 residues. The ends were cut back, 6 bases at V and 1 base at J, with 3 bases in the middle. The CDR3 sequence: CASRSNTEAFF. CDR3 coding DNA: TGTGCCAGCAGATCGAACACTGAAGCTTTCTTT.

The gene calls are TRBV11-2 and TRBJ2-3; no clear D. Germline lookup yields CDR1 SGHAT and CDR2 FQNNGV. The CDR3 runs 12 residues. V lost 5 bases to trimming and J lost 7 bases, with 10 bases between them. For the CDR3, the DNA is TGTGCCAGCAGCCAGTTCCGGAATACGCAGTATTTT. It yields the protein CASSQFRNTQYF.

The chain carries TRBV18 and TRBJ2-5, with 9 bases matching TRBD2. CDR1 is KGHSH and CDR2 is LQKENI in the germline V gene. This CDR3 has 17 residues. The V segment lost 0 bases and the J segment 0 bases; nucleotides outside the gene matches: 5. The CDR3 DNA follows: TGTGCCAGCTCACCACCGGCGGCTAGCGGGGACCAAGAGACCCAGTACTTC. It translates to CASSPPAASGDQETQYF.

The chain couples TRBV19 to TRBJ2-3, with 8 bases fitting TRBD1. The CDR3 has 15 amino acids. Germline V gene lookup returns CDR1 LNHDA and CDR2 SQIVND (reference sequence). The junction had 8 bases not matched to a gene; V was cut back by 4 bases and J by 5 bases. Written as DNA, the CDR3 is TGTGCCAGTAGTACCCCGAGACAGGGGAAAGATACGCAGTATTTT. Protein sequence: CASSTPRQGKDTQYF.

The J gene is TRBJ1-3, the V gene TRBV18; 11 nucleotides match TRBD1. CDR3 size: 17 residues. The junction had 8 bases not matched to a gene; V was cut back by 3 bases and J by 4 bases. CDR1 KGHSH and CDR2 LQKENI come from the germline V gene. CDR3 nucleotide sequence: TGTGCCAGCTCACCCGCCCCGGGACAGGGGGTCGGAAACACCATATATTTT. Protein product: CASSPAPGQGVGNTIYF.

The table lists this clone with a few counts. V gene TRBV28 combines with J gene TRBJ1-3; D uncertain. V was clipped by 4 bases and J by 3 bases, with 10 bases between them. CDR3 length: 14 residues. Germline V CDR1 and CDR2: MDHEN, SYDVKM. The CDR3 DNA reads TGTGCCAGCAGTTCTAGGAACGATGGAAACACCATATATTTT. As protein: CASSSRNDGNTIYF. Full variable domain (outside the CDR3, taken from reference TRBV28 and TRBJ1-3): DVKVTQSSRYLVKRTGEKVFLECVQDMDHENMFWYRQDPGLGLRLIYFSYDVKMKEKGDIPEGYSVSREKKERFSLILESASTNQTSMYLCASSSRNDGNTIYFGEGSWLTVV.

Only one count was recorded for this clone. The CDR3 DNA reads as TGTGCCAGCAGCTTATTTCGGGACACCGGGGAGCTGTTTTTT. Its translation: CASSLFRDTGELFF. This chain joins TRBV11-2 and TRBJ2-2, with unresolved D. The V end lost 2 bases, the J end lost 3 bases, and 7 bases lay between the germline ends. The CDR3 extends over 14 amino acids. CDR1 is SGHAT and CDR2 is FQNNGV in the germline V gene.

The V and J genes are TRBV4-3 and TRBJ2-7; D unresolved. The CDR3 has 14 residues. CDR1 LGHNA and CDR2 YSLEER come from the germline V gene. The germline V and J ends were trimmed by 1 base and 2 bases, with 9 bases remaining between them. The CDR3 DNA follows: TGCGCCAGCAGCCAAGTTCAGAGGACCTACGAGCAGTACTTC. Its translation: CASSQVQRTYEQYF.

The V gene is TRBV28, the J gene TRBJ1-2, with 11 bases lining up with TRBD1. Trimming at V came to 2 bases and at J to 7 bases, leaving 9 bases not matched to a gene. CDR1 and CDR2 from the germline V gene are MDHEN and SYDVKM. The CDR3 loop spans 16 amino acids. The CDR3 DNA is TGTGCCAGCAGTTTACCCAGGACAGGGGGCGGCCCTGGCTACACCTTC. Amino acid sequence: CASSLPRTGGGPGYTF.

The chain couples TRBV11-2 to TRBJ1-4; 9 bases are shared with TRBD1. The junction had 7 bases not matched to a gene; V was cut back by 4 bases and J by 7 bases. Germline V gene sequence: CDR1 SGHAT, CDR2 FQNNGV. The CDR3 sequence is 15 residues long. CDR3 sequence: CASSSLGQGPEKLFF. CDR3 sequence (DNA): TGTGCCAGCAGCTCTCTGGGACAGGGACCTGAAAAACTGTTTTTT.

The chain carries TRBV28 and TRBJ2-1, with D possibly being TRBD1 (6 bases). This CDR3 has 13 amino acids. Trimming took 3 bases from V and 6 from J, leaving 9 bases between them. Germline values: CDR1 MDHEN, CDR2 SYDVKM. The CDR3 loop reads CASSFGTRNEQFF. In DNA form, the CDR3 reads TGTGCCAGCAGTTTCGGGACACGCAATGAGCAGTTCTTC.

This rearrangement joins TRBV2 to TRBJ1-5; D might be TRBD1 (5 bases). CDR3 size: 15 residues. Germline CDR1 and CDR2: SNHLY and FYNNEI. Trimming shortened V by 6 bases and J by 0 bases, and 12 bases separated the two germline ends. In DNA, the CDR3 is TGTGCCAGCAGCGGGGGAGGACGTAGCAATCAGCCCCAGCATTTT. Its protein product is CASSGGGRSNQPQHF.

The rearrangement uses TRBV9 and TRBJ2-3; D possibly uses TRBD1 or TRBD2 (5 bases each). Trimming left V 3 bases short and J 6 bases short, with 14 bases between. This CDR3 is 14 amino acids long. The germline gives CDR1 SGDLS, CDR2 YYNGEE. CDR3 in DNA: TGTGCCAGCAGCGGGGACCAGATACGGGATACGCAGTATTTT. Protein: CASSGDQIRDTQYF.

This chain uses TRBV6-5 with TRBJ1-3; D unclear. Germline-derived CDR1 and CDR2 are MNHEY and SVGAGI. V gave up 2 bases and J gave up 0 bases, with 11 bases separating them. The CDR3 loop spans 16 amino acids. The CDR3 sequence: CASSYKAGSSGNTIYF. CDR3 coding DNA: TGTGCCAGCAGTTACAAGGCGGGCTCCTCTGGAAACACCATATATTTT.

The chain couples TRBV18 to TRBJ2-7; maybe TRBD2 (6 bases). Germline V gene lookup returns CDR1 KGHSH and CDR2 LQKENI. Trimming took off 2 bases at V and 5 bases at J, with 10 bases between the two ends. The CDR3 has 13 residues. The CDR3 spells CASSPGGNDEQYF. CDR3 nucleotides: TGTGCCAGCTCACCAGGAGGGAATGACGAGCAGTACTTC. Full variable domain (missing parts from reference TRBV18 and TRBJ2-7): NAGVMQNPRHLVRRRGQEARLRCSPMKGHSHVYWYRQLPEEGLKFMVYLQKENIIDESGMPKERFSAEFPKEGPSILRIQQVVRGDSAAYFCASSPGGNDEQYFGPGTRLTVT.

This clone is a singleton in its sample. The chain combines TRBV6-2 or TRBV6-3 with TRBJ2-7, with D possibly TRBD1 on 5 matching bases. Trimming took off 0 bases at V and 0 bases at J, with 9 bases between the two ends. The CDR3 is 15 residues long. From germline, CDR1 is MNHEY and CDR2 SVGEGT. The CDR3 here is CASSYSQESSYEQYF. The CDR3 DNA follows: TGTGCCAGCAGTTACTCACAGGAAAGCTCCTACGAGCAGTACTTC.

The chain links TRBV7-9 to TRBJ1-2; TRBD1 agrees at 8 bases. V dropped 1 base and J dropped 3; count of bases not matched to a gene: 4. Germline values: CDR1 SEHNR, CDR2 FQNEAQ (reference sequence). The CDR3 has 15 residues. The CDR3 sequence: CASSLGQGADYGYTF. CDR3 nucleotides: TGTGCCAGCAGCTTAGGCCAGGGGGCTGACTATGGCTACACCTTC.

J is TRBJ1-6 and V is TRBV11-2; D is ambiguous. The ends were cut back, 0 bases at V and 11 bases at J, with 5 bases in the middle. The CDR3 length is 12 residues. CDR1 SGHAT and CDR2 FQNNGV come from the germline V gene. This chain's CDR3 is CASSLDRPPLHF. The CDR3 nucleotides read TGTGCCAGCAGCTTAGATCGCCCACCCCTCCACTTT.

As concerns this clone: Different DNA sequences within this sample yield the same CDR3. The rearrangement links TRBV5-1 to TRBJ1-1; D not certain. The CDR3 has 13 residues. Germline V gene data show CDR1 as SGHRS and CDR2 as YFSETQ. V lost 3 bases to trimming and J lost 1 base, with 7 bases between them. The CDR3 bases are TGCGCCAGCAGCTCACAAGGGAACACTGAAGCTTTCTTT. Translation gives CASSSQGNTEAFF.

The rearrangement uses TRBV27 and TRBJ1-2; D is possibly TRBD1 (6 bases). Germline CDR1 MNHEY, CDR2 SMNVEV (reference sequence). This CDR3 region has 15 residues. Trimming cost V 2 bases and J 5 bases, with 15 bases left between them. CDR3 protein: CASSLARGPQYGYTF. The CDR3 region has the DNA TGTGCCAGCAGTTTAGCGCGGGGGCCTCAGTATGGCTACACCTTC.